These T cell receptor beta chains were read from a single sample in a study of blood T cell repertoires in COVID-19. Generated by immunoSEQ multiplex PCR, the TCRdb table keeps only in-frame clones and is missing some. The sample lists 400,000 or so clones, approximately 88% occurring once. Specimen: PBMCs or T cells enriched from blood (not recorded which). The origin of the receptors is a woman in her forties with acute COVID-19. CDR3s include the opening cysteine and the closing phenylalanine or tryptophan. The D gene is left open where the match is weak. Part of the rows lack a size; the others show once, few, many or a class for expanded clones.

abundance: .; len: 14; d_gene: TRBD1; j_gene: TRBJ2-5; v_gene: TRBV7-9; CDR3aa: CASSAGTVGETQYF; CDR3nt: TGTGCCAGCAGTGCTGGGACAGTGGGAGAGACCCAGTACTTC
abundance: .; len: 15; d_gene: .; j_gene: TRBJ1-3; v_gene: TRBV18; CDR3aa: CASSPPPGSGNTIYF; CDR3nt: TGTGCCAGCTCACCACCTCCAGGCTCTGGAAACACCATATATTTT
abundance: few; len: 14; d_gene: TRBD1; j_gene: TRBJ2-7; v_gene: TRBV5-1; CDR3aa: CASSLGDPGQGQYF; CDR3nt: TGCGCCAGCAGCTTAGGGGATCCGGGACAGGGGCAGTACTTC
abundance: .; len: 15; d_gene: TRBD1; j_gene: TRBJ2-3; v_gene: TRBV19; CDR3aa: CASQRKDRVTDTQYF; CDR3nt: TGTGCCAGTCAGAGAAAGGACAGGGTCACAGATACGCAGTATTTT
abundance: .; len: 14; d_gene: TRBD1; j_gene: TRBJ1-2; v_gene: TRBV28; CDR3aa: CASSPLTGDGGYTF; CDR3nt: TGTGCCAGCAGTCCTCTGACAGGGGACGGTGGCTACACCTTC
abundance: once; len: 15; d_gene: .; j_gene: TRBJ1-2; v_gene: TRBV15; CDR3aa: CATSRDPGGALSYTF; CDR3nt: TGTGCCACCAGCAGAGATCCGGGGGGGGCGCTTAGCTACACCTTC
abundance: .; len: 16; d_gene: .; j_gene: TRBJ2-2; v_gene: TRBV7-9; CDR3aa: CASTTEWGRNTGELFF; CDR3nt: TGTGCCAGCACCACCGAGTGGGGGCGTAACACCGGGGAGCTGTTTTTT
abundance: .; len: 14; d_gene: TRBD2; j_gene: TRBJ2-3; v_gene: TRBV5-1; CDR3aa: CASQRGAAADTQYF; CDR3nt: TGCGCCAGCCAGCGGGGGGCCGCGGCAGATACGCAGTATTTT
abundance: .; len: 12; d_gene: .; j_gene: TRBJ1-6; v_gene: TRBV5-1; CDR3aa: CASRSDSLPLHF; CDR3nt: TGCGCCAGCAGATCGGACAGCTTACCCCTCCACTTT
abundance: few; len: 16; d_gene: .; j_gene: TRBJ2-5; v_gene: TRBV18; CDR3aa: CASSPSDIRNQETQYF; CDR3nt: TGTGCCAGCTCACCATCCGACATACGAAACCAAGAGACCCAGTACTTC
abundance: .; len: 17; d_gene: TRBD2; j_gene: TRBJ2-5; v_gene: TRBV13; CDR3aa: CASSSPTTSGGPTTQYF; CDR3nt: TGTGCCAGCAGCTCGCCTACTACTAGCGGGGGCCCCACGACCCAGTACTTC
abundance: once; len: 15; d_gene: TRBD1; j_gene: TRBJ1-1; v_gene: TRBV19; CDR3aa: CASSLEDRVGTEAFF; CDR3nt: TGTGCCAGTAGTCTAGAAGACAGGGTGGGCACTGAAGCTTTCTTT
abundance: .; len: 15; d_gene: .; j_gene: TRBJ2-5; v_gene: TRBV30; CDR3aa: CAWLGDSLKKETQYF; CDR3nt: TGTGCCTGGCTAGGGGATTCCTTAAAAAAAGAGACCCAGTACTTC
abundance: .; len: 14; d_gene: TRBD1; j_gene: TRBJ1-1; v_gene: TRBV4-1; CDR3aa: CASSQATGGTEAFF; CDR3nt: TGCGCCAGCAGCCAAGCTACAGGGGGCACTGAAGCTTTCTTT
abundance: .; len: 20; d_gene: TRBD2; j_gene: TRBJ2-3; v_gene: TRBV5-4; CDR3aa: CASSFEGLAGGRRGTDTQYF; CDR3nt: TGTGCCAGCAGCTTCGAAGGACTAGCGGGGGGGAGGCGGGGCACAGATACGCAGTATTTT
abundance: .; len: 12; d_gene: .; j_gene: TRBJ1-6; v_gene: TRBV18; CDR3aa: CASSPPQSPLHF; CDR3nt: TGTGCCAGCTCACCACCCCAATCACCCCTCCACTTT
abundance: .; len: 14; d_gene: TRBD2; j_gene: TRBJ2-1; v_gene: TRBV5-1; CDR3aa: CASCLAGDYNEQFF; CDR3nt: TGCGCCAGCTGCCTAGCGGGGGATTACAATGAGCAGTTCTTC
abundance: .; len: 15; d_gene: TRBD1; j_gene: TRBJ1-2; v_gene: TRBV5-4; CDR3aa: CASRNAGTGAYGYTF; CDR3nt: TGTGCCAGCAGGAACGCCGGGACAGGCGCTTATGGCTACACCTTC
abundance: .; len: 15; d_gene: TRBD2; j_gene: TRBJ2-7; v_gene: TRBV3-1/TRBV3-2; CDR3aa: CASSQFSGETYEQYF; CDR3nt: TGTGCCAGCAGCCAGTTTAGCGGGGAGACCTACGAGCAGTACTTC
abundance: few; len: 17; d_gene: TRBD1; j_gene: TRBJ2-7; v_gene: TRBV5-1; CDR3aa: CASSLTGGSIPSYEQYF; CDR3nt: TGCGCCAGCAGCTTGACAGGGGGATCCATCCCTTCCTACGAGCAGTACTTC
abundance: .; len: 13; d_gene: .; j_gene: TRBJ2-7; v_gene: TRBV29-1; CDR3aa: CSVSGGPRYEQYF; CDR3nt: TGCAGCGTTTCGGGGGGCCCACGATACGAGCAGTACTTC
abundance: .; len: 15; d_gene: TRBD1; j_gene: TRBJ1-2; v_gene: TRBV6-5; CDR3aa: CASSYRDRGGYGYTF; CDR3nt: TGTGCCAGCAGTTACCGGGACAGGGGGGGCTATGGCTACACCTTC
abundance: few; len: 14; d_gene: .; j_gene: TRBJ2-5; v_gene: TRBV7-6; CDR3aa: CASSLGGKGETQYF; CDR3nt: TGTGCCAGCAGCTTAGGTGGGAAGGGGGAGACCCAGTACTTC
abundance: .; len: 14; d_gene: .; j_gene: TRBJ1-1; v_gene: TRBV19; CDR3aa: CASSIEQGNTEAFF; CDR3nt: TGTGCCAGTAGTATCGAACAGGGGAACACTGAAGCTTTCTTT
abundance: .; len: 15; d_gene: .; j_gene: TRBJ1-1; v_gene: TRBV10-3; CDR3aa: CAIRPPEGRVTEAFF; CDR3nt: TGTGCCATCAGACCCCCGGAGGGGAGGGTAACAGAAGCTTTCTTT
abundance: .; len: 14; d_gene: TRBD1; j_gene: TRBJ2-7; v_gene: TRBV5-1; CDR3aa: CASSSRQGAYEQYF; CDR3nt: TGCGCCAGCAGCTCGCGACAGGGGGCCTACGAGCAGTACTTC
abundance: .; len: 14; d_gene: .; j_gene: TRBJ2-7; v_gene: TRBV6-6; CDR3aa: CASSHRDTAYEQYF; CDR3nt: TGTGCCAGCAGCCACCGGGACACTGCCTACGAGCAGTACTTC
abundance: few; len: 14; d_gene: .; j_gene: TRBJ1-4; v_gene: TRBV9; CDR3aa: CASSPGGAGEKLFF; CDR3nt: TGTGCCAGCAGCCCTGGGGGGGCAGGTGAAAAACTGTTTTTT
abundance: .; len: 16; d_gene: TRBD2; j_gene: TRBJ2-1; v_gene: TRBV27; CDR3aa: CASSLETSGSYNEQFF; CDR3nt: TGTGCCAGCAGTTTAGAGACTAGCGGATCCTACAATGAGCAGTTCTTC
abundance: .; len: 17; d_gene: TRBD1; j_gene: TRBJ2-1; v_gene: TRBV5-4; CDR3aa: CASSDGTGVSTYNEQFF; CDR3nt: TGTGCCAGCAGCGACGGGACAGGTGTATCTACCTACAATGAGCAGTTCTTC
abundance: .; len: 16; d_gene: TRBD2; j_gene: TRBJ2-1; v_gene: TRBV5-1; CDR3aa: CASSPSGAGGYNEQFF; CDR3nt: TGCGCCAGCAGCCCCAGTGGGGCGGGGGGTTACAATGAGCAGTTCTTC
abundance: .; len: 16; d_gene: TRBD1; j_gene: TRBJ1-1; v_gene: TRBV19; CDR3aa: CASIQPGQGLNTEAFF; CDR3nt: TGTGCCAGTATCCAGCCGGGACAGGGGTTGAACACTGAAGCTTTCTTT
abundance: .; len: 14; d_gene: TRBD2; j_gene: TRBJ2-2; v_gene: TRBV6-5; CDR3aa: CASTGGGDTGELFF; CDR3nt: TGTGCCAGCACGGGGGGAGGCGACACCGGGGAGCTGTTTTTT
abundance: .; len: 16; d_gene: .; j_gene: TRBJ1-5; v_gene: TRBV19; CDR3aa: CASSIGRARHDQPQHF; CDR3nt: TGTGCCAGTAGTATCGGCAGGGCAAGACATGATCAGCCCCAGCATTTT
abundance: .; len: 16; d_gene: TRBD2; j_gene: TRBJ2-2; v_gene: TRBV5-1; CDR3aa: CASSLASGGGTGELFF; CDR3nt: TGCGCCAGCAGCTTGGCTAGCGGGGGAGGCACCGGGGAGCTGTTTTTT
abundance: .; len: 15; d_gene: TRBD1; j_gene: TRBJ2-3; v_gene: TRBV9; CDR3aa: CASSVGPTRGDTQYF; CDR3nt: TGTGCCAGCAGCGTAGGACCGACCAGGGGGGATACGCAGTATTTT
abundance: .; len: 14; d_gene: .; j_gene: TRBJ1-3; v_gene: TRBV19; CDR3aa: CASKSAGAGNTIYF; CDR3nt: TGTGCCAGTAAATCCGCAGGCGCTGGAAACACCATATATTTT
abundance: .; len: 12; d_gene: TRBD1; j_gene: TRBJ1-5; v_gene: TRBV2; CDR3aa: CASSQGAQPQHF; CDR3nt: TGTGCCAGCTCCCAGGGGGCTCAGCCCCAGCATTTT
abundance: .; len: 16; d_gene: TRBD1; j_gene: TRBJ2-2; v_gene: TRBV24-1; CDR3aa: CATSDPDRGRTGELFF; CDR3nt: TGTGCCACCAGTGACCCGGACAGGGGGAGGACCGGGGAGCTGTTTTTT
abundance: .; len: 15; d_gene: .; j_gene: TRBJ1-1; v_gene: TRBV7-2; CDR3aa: CASSLAWQMNTEAFF; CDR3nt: TGTGCCAGCAGCTTAGCTTGGCAGATGAACACTGAAGCTTTCTTT
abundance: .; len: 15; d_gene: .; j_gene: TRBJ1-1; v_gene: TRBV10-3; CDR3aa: CAISEGGGRNTEAFF; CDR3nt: TGTGCCATCAGTGAAGGGGGAGGGAGGAACACTGAAGCTTTCTTT
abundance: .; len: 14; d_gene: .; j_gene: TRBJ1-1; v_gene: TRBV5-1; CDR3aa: CASSLRGANTEAFF; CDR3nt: TGCGCCAGCAGCTTACGGGGGGCGAACACTGAAGCTTTCTTT
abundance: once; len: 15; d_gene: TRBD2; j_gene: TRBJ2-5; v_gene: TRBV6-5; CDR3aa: CASSYWSSGKETQYF; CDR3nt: TGTGCCAGCAGTTACTGGTCTAGCGGGAAAGAGACCCAGTACTTC
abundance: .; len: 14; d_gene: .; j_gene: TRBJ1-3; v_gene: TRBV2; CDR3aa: CASSDTGWGNTIYF; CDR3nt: TGTGCCAGCAGTGATACAGGGTGGGGAAACACCATATATTTT
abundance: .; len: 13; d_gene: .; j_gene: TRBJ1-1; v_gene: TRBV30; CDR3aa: CAWNPSPNTEAFF; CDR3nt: TGTGCCTGGAATCCTTCCCCGAACACTGAAGCTTTCTTT